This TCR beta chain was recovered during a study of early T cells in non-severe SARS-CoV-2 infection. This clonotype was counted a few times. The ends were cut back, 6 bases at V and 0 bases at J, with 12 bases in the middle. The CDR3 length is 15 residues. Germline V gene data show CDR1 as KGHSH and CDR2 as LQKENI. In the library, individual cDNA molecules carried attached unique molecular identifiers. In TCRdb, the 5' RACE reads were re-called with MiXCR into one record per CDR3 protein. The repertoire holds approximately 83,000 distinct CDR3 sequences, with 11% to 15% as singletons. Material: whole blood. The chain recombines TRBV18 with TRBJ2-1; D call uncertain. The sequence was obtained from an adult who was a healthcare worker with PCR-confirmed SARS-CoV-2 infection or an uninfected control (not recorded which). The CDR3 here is CASSADPSSYNEQFF. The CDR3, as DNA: TGTGCCAGCTCGGCGGATCCGAGCTCCTACAATGAGCAGTTCTTC.